This T cell receptor (beta chain) derives from a study of blood T cells in healthy people across ages. Alongside a J-beta primer mix, a sample-barcoded 5' primer served in a second PCR lasting roughly 7 to 12 cycles. Via MiXCR, TCRdb re-called the 5' RACE reads, giving one row per CDR3 protein. The sample has 550,000 to 650,000 distinct CDR3 sequences; approximately 30% are singletons. The donors, healthy Caucasians from Russia, were aged roughly 6 to 90. The CDR3 contains 15 residues. Germline trimming cut 5 bases from V and 1 base from J; bases unmatched to any gene: 4. In germline, CDR1 is SGHTA, CDR2 FQGNSA. There are many counts of this clonotype.

Material: blood. This clonotype was sampled from a woman older than 75 in good health. V gene TRBV7-2 combines with J gene TRBJ2-1; TRBD2 aligns across 8 bases. The CDR3 DNA reads TGTGCCAGCAGCCCATTAGCGGGGTCCTACAATGAGCAGTTCTTC. This gives the protein CASSPLAGSYNEQFF.